A selection of T cell receptor beta chains follows, all from one sample in a study of shared clonotypes between healthy human individuals. Assay: immunoSEQ multiplex PCR; the TCRdb copy retains only in-frame clones and omits some. Here the sample spans 2 million to 2.5 million clones, just over 90% being singletons. The sample comprised naive CD8+ T cells from PBMCs. The source of these receptors is a man between 18 and 35 years old in good health. Some clones in this sample may be carry-over from other donors' samples. Each CDR3 is given with its conserved first and last residue. The D gene is left open where the match is weak. Clone size is stated in some rows and not others, as once, few, many or a class when expanded.

v_call,clone_size,j_call,d_call,cdr3_aa,cdr3_nt
TRBV19,.,TRBJ2-7,.,CASTPRDSYEQYF,TGTGCCAGTACCCCCCGGGACTCCTACGAGCAGTACTTC
TRBV30,.,TRBJ1-4,.,CAWSLTATNEKLFF,TGTGCCTGGAGCCTGACGGCAACTAATGAAAAACTGTTTTTT
TRBV28,.,TRBJ2-5,.,CASSLVRASQETQYF,TGTGCCAGCAGTTTGGTTAGGGCATCCCAAGAGACCCAGTACTTC
TRBV9,.,TRBJ2-5,TRBD2,CASSVTSGRGETQYF,TGTGCCAGCAGCGTAACCAGCGGGAGAGGGGAGACCCAGTACTTC
TRBV27,.,TRBJ2-7,TRBD1,CASSLIGTGGPYEQYF,TGTGCCAGCAGTCTGATAGGGACAGGGGGTCCCTACGAGCAGTACTTC
TRBV28,.,TRBJ1-1,.,CASSATGGLNTEAFF,TGTGCCAGCAGTGCTACGGGCGGGTTAAACACTGAAGCTTTCTTT
TRBV19,.,TRBJ2-1,.,CASSGGERRYYNEQFF,TGTGCCAGTAGTGGGGGTGAGCGGAGATACTACAATGAGCAGTTCTTC
TRBV5-4,few,TRBJ1-2,.,CASSLGGALYGYTF,TGTGCCAGCAGCTTGGGCGGGGCCCTCTATGGCTACACCTTC
TRBV6-6,.,TRBJ2-2,TRBD1,CASSIGTGGSGELFF,TGTGCCAGCAGCATAGGGACAGGGGGATCCGGGGAGCTGTTTTTT
TRBV19,.,TRBJ2-4,.,CASAEPGPTRHIQYF,TGTGCCAGTGCTGAACCGGGACCGACGAGGCACATTCAGTACTTC
TRBV5-4,.,TRBJ2-1,TRBD2,CASSLWAGGPVGEQFF,TGTGCCAGCAGCTTGTGGGCGGGAGGGCCAGTAGGTGAGCAGTTCTTC
TRBV15,.,TRBJ2-7,TRBD2,CATSRGGEGSYEQYF,TGTGCCACCAGCAGAGGGGGGGAGGGCTCCTACGAGCAGTACTTC
TRBV19,.,TRBJ2-7,TRBD2,CASSYIAGGSYEQYF,TGTGCCAGTAGTTATATAGCGGGAGGTTCCTACGAGCAGTACTTC
TRBV6-5,.,TRBJ1-2,.,CASSYSDRYGYTF,TGTGCCAGCAGTTACTCGGATAGGTATGGCTACACCTTC
TRBV7-8,.,TRBJ2-7,.,CASSSRRDEQYF,TGTGCCAGCAGCTCCCGGCGGGACGAGCAGTACTTC
TRBV6-1,.,TRBJ1-5,.,CASSDRGRYGNQPQHF,TGTGCCAGCAGTGATAGGGGTCGCTACGGCAATCAGCCCCAGCATTTT
TRBV4-2,.,TRBJ1-4,TRBD1,CASLTGDGEKLFF,TGTGCCAGCCTAACAGGGGACGGGGAAAAACTGTTTTTT
TRBV27,.,TRBJ2-7,TRBD2,CASSDLAAGYEQYF,TGTGCCAGCAGTGACCTAGCGGCTGGCTACGAGCAGTACTTC
TRBV13,.,TRBJ2-5,TRBD2,CASSARGAEETQYF,TGTGCCAGCAGCGCGCGGGGGGCGGAGGAGACCCAGTACTTC
TRBV27,.,TRBJ2-7,TRBD1,CASSPFRTGANEQYF,TGTGCCAGCAGCCCCTTCCGGACAGGGGCCAACGAGCAGTACTTC